These 20 T cell receptor beta chains share one sample of origin, sequenced in a study of control samples from healthy donors and cancer patients. Libraries were prepared by immunoSEQ multiplex PCR; TCRdb keeps only in-frame clonotypes and omits some of them. The sample has 70,000 to 90,000 clones, around 94% seen once. Sequencing was done on a sample of blood. Receptors originate from a woman aged 40 to 55 in good health.

This chain links TRBV2 with TRBJ1-3; TRBD1 is a possible D gene (6 bases). The CDR3 is made up of 19 amino acids. Between the trimmed V and J ends, which lost 4 bases and 0 bases, there was a span of 22 bases. Germline V lookup: CDR1 SNHLY, CDR2 FYNNEI. The CDR3, as DNA: TGTGCCAGCAGTGGTTTTGGACAGCCTTATGAATCCTCTGGAAACACCATATATTTT. Translation: CASSGFGQPYESSGNTIYF.

J is TRBJ2-3 and V is TRBV29-1; 8 bases are shared with TRBD2. V trimming: 2 bases; J trimming: 0 bases; junction bases outside the gene matches: 22. Germline V gives CDR1 SQVTM, CDR2 ANQGSEA. This CDR3 is 21 amino acids long. The CDR3 protein is CSVEPPPTSERSKTSTDTQYF. The CDR3 bases are TGCAGCGTTGAACCCCCCCCGACTAGCGAGAGATCCAAGACTAGCACAGATACGCAGTATTTT.

This clone is a singleton in its sample. The chain employs TRBV6-5 and TRBJ2-7, with D possibly being TRBD1 (8 bases). The CDR3 loop spans 13 amino acids. V dropped 5 bases and J dropped 4 bases, with 12 bases sitting between them. Germline lookup yields CDR1 MNHEY and CDR2 SVGAGI. CDR3: CASSTGGVYEQYF. CDR3 DNA: TGTGCCAGCAGTACAGGGGGGGTATACGAGCAGTACTTC.

This chain links TRBV7-9 with TRBJ2-3; D gene ambiguous. From germline, CDR1 is SEHNR and CDR2 FQNEAQ (reference sequence). This CDR3 has 16 residues. Trimming shortened V by 4 bases and J by 5 bases, and 19 bases separated the two germline ends. The CDR3: CASSSSAGFGRDTQYF. The CDR3 coding sequence is TGTGCCAGCAGCTCCTCCGCCGGGTTCGGAAGAGATACGCAGTATTTT.

The chain carries TRBV7-2 and TRBJ1-5; a weak D match, TRBD1 (5 bases). The CDR3 runs 16 residues. Trimming stripped 5 bases from V and 3 bases from J, with 17 bases between. CDR1 SGHTA and CDR2 FQGNSA come from the germline V gene. CDR3 sequence: CASSLGSGANNQPQHF. The CDR3 DNA sequence: TGTGCCAGCAGCCTAGGGTCCGGGGCGAACAATCAGCCCCAGCATTTT.

The chain combines TRBV5-8 with TRBJ2-7; either TRBD1 or TRBD2 may fit D (6 bases each). The CDR3 is made up of 14 amino acids. V lost 2 bases, J lost 1 base, and 10 bases lay in between. The germline gives CDR1 SGHTS, CDR2 YDEGEE. For the CDR3, the DNA is TGTGCCAGCAGCTTTGGGGGGCAGTCCTACGAGCAGTACTTC. It encodes CASSFGGQSYEQYF. The complete variable domain, with remaining parts taken from reference TRBV5-8 and TRBJ2-7, reads EAGVTQSPTHLIKTRGQQATLRCSPISGHTSVYWYQQALGLGLQFLLWYDEGEERNRGNFPPRFSGRQFPNYSSELNVNALELEDSALYLCASSFGGQSYEQYFGPGTRLTVT.

This CDR3 is CASSQGRGGMNTEAFF. In DNA form, the CDR3 reads TGCGCCAGCAGCCAAGGAAGGGGGGGTATGAACACTGAAGCTTTCTTT. V usage is TRBV4-1 and J usage is TRBJ1-1, with TRBD1 as a possible D gene (6 bases). The V end lost 1 base, the J end lost 0 bases, and 12 bases lay between the germline ends. The CDR3 totals 16 residues. From germline, CDR1 is MGHRA and CDR2 YSYEKL.

V usage is TRBV18 and J usage is TRBJ2-3; 7 nucleotides agree with TRBD2. The CDR3 extends over 16 amino acids. Germline CDR1 and CDR2: KGHSH and LQKENI. J was trimmed by 1 base and V by 3 bases; bases with no gene match: 7. The chain's CDR3 is CASSPGGSGGTDTQYF. The CDR3 DNA follows: TGTGCCAGCTCACCGGGAGGCAGCGGGGGCACAGATACGCAGTATTTT.

The rearrangement links TRBV5-4 to TRBJ2-7; the match to TRBD2 covers 12 bases. Germline values: CDR1 SGHNT, CDR2 YYREEE (reference sequence). V shed 4 bases, J shed 2 bases, and the junction held 4 bases outside the gene matches. CDR3 size: 15 residues. CDR3 protein: CASSGWTSGTYEQYF. The CDR3 DNA sequence: TGTGCCAGCAGCGGCTGGACTAGCGGGACCTACGAGCAGTACTTC.

The chain recombines TRBV18 with TRBJ2-7; 9 positions agree with TRBD2. CDR3 size: 16 residues. From germline, CDR1 is KGHSH and CDR2 LQKENI. The V gene end was trimmed by 0 bases and the J gene end by 3 bases; junction bases not matched to a gene: 6. The CDR3 protein is CASSPPGLAGSYEQYF. CDR3 nucleotide sequence: TGTGCCAGCTCACCACCCGGTCTAGCGGGGAGCTACGAGCAGTACTTC.

The rearrangement uses TRBV5-8 and TRBJ1-3, with TRBD1 as a possible D gene (6 bases). Germline CDR1 is SGHTS and CDR2 is YDEGEE. This CDR3 comprises 16 residues. With 4 bases removed from V and 4 bases from J, the gap between germline ends came to 18 bases. Here the CDR3 DNA reads TGTGCCAGCAGCCCCAGGGGACCGTCCGGGGGAAACACCATATATTTT. Residues: CASSPRGPSGGNTIYF. The whole variable domain, filled in from reference TRBV5-8 and TRBJ1-3, reads EAGVTQSPTHLIKTRGQQATLRCSPISGHTSVYWYQQALGLGLQFLLWYDEGEERNRGNFPPRFSGRQFPNYSSELNVNALELEDSALYLCASSPRGPSGGNTIYFGEGSWLTVV.

The chain couples TRBV28 to TRBJ1-1; D may be TRBD1 (6 bases). Germline V gives CDR1 MDHEN, CDR2 SYDVKM. V lost 6 bases to trimming and J lost 10 bases, with 15 bases between them. The CDR3 consists of 12 residues. CDR3 in amino acids: CASSLDSLGAFF. CDR3 in DNA: TGTGCCAGCAGCCTGGACAGTCTTGGAGCTTTCTTT.

V and J are TRBV5-4 and TRBJ2-1, with D hard to call. V lost 0 bases to trimming and J lost 5 bases, with 12 bases between them. The CDR3 sequence is 15 residues long. CDR1 is SGHNT and CDR2 is YYREEE in the germline V gene (reference sequence). The CDR3 protein is CASSLASAGHNEQFF. The CDR3 coding sequence is TGTGCCAGCAGCTTGGCCTCGGCAGGCCACAATGAGCAGTTCTTC.

The chain recombines TRBV7-6 with TRBJ1-3, with TRBD1 as a possible D gene (6 bases). CDR1 and CDR2 from the germline V gene are SGHVS and FNYEAQ. CDR3 length: 15 residues. V was shortened by 4 bases and J by 4 bases, with 14 bases between the two germline ends. The CDR3 loop reads CASSYQPGAGNTIYF. Written as DNA, the CDR3 is TGTGCCAGCAGCTACCAACCGGGGGCAGGAAACACCATATATTTT.

The chain combines TRBV10-3 with TRBJ1-5; the D gene is possibly TRBD1 (5 bases). The CDR3 is 13 amino acids. Germline V gene lookup returns CDR1 ENHRY and CDR2 SYGVKD. The V and J ends lost 11 bases and 7 bases respectively, with 18 bases between them. The CDR3: CASEVGAGQPQHF. The CDR3 bases are TGTGCCTCCGAGGTAGGGGCTGGGCAGCCCCAGCATTTT.

The rearrangement uses TRBV19 and TRBJ2-2; D remains ambiguous. Trimming took off 3 bases at V and 0 bases at J, with 8 bases between the two ends. The CDR3 length is 15 residues. The germline V gene encodes CDR1 LNHDA and CDR2 SQIVND (reference sequence). CDR3 bases: TGTGCCAGTAGTATCCTGAGGACGAACACCGGGGAGCTGTTTTTT. Its translation is CASSILRTNTGELFF. Full variable domain (remainder filled in from reference TRBV19 and TRBJ2-2): DGGITQSPKYLFRKEGQNVTLSCEQNLNHDAMYWYRQDPGQGLRLIYYSQIVNDFQKGDIAEGYSVSREKKESFPLTVTSAQKNPTAFYLCASSILRTNTGELFFGEGSRLTVL.

The V and J genes are TRBV6-5 and TRBJ1-2; D unresolved. CDR1 is MNHEY, CDR2 SVGAGI, per germline. CDR3 length: 15 residues. The germline V and J ends were trimmed by 6 bases and 0 bases, with 14 bases remaining between them. Here the CDR3 reads CASRRYKDANYGYTF. The DNA for the CDR3 is TGTGCCAGCAGACGATATAAGGACGCTAACTATGGCTACACCTTC.

The chain uses TRBV30 and TRBJ2-1; tentatively, D is TRBD2 (7 bases). This CDR3 comprises 15 residues. V was cut by 2 bases and J by 7 bases, with 18 bases left in between. Germline CDR1 reads GTSNPN; CDR2 reads SVGIG (reference sequence). The CDR3, as DNA: TGTGCCTGGAGTAGGGGGACTAAGTCACGAAATGAGCAGTTCTTC. Protein: CAWSRGTKSRNEQFF.

This clone was detected once. V and J are TRBV6-5 and TRBJ1-3; D ambiguous. V lost 8 bases and J 4 bases, leaving 12 bases between the germline ends. The germline V gene encodes CDR1 MNHEY and CDR2 SVGAGI. The CDR3 loop spans 13 amino acids. The CDR3 reads CASSGINGNTIYF. The CDR3 DNA sequence: TGTGCCAGCTCCGGAATTAACGGAAACACCATATATTTT.

V usage is TRBV27 and J usage is TRBJ2-2, with D unclear. Per germline, CDR1 MNHEY and CDR2 SMNVEV (reference sequence). This CDR3 is 12 amino acids long. V lost 5 bases and J 6 bases, leaving 7 bases between the germline ends. This chain's CDR3 is CASSPLSGELFF. The DNA of the CDR3 is TGTGCCAGCAGTCCCTTATCCGGGGAGCTGTTTTTT.